The next 27 T cell receptor beta chains were all read from a single sample in a study of CD8+ T cells in alopecia areata. cDNA serving as the sequencing template came from extracted, reverse transcribed RNA. Sequenced by immunoSEQ multiplex PCR; TCRdb stores in-frame clones only, minus some. Of 150,000 or so clones listed, around 55% were seen once; the top ten hold around 19%. The sample consisted of CD8+ T cells sorted from blood, taken at week 0. These receptor sequences come from a human donor with alopecia areata.

V usage is TRBV13 and J usage is TRBJ1-5; no definite D call. CDR3 size: 12 residues. CDR1 is PRHDT, CDR2 FYEKMQ, per germline (reference sequence). Trimming shortened V by 0 bases and J by 6 bases, and 3 bases separated the two germline ends. CDR3 amino acids: CASSLGSQPQHF. In nucleotides, the CDR3 is TGTGCCAGCAGCTTAGGGAGTCAGCCCCAGCATTTT.

CDR3 coding DNA: TGTGCCAGCAGCTTAGATGAGTGGACAGGGGAAACAGATACGCAGTATTTT. Residues: CASSLDEWTGETDTQYF. The chain links TRBV11-2 to TRBJ2-3; 9 nucleotides line up with TRBD1. CDR1 and CDR2 (germline): SGHAT, FQNNGV. CDR3 length: 17 amino acids. Trimming removed 0 bases from V and 3 bases from J; junction bases left unmatched: 7.

This chain joins TRBV5-6 and TRBJ1-4; TRBD1 aligns across 7 bases. Unmatched junction bases numbered 9, after V lost 3 bases and J lost 7 bases. The CDR3 has 15 amino acids. The germline V gene has CDR1 SGHDT and CDR2 YYEEEE. As DNA, the CDR3 is TGTGCCAGCAGCTCGGGACAGCACCCGGGTGAAAAACTGTTTTTT. It specifies CASSSGQHPGEKLFF.

This clone turned up a few times. CDR3 amino acids: CSVVGGTRGNEQFF. DNA of the CDR3: TGCAGCGTTGTTGGGGGAACGCGAGGGAATGAGCAGTTCTTC. The chain is built from TRBV29-1 and TRBJ2-1, with D possibly being TRBD1 or TRBD2 (5 bases each). This CDR3 region has 14 residues. Looked up from germline, CDR1 is SQVTM and CDR2 is ANQGSEA. V lost 4 bases, J lost 7 bases, and 17 bases lay in between.

The CDR3 protein is CASSDTVGTEAFF. CDR3 coding DNA: TGTGCCAGCAGTGACACCGTGGGCACTGAAGCTTTCTTT. The chain uses TRBV6-1 and TRBJ1-1; unclear D gene. V lost 3 bases and J lost 4, with 9 bases in between. CDR1 is MNHNS, CDR2 SASEGT, per germline. The CDR3 spans 13 residues.

The rearrangement joins TRBV11-2 to TRBJ2-7; D possibly corresponds to TRBD2 (5 bases). Per germline, CDR1 SGHAT and CDR2 FQNNGV. V was clipped by 7 bases and J by 6 bases, with 10 bases between them. This CDR3 comprises 11 residues. For the CDR3, the DNA is TGTGCCAGCACCCTCGGAGGCGAGCAGTACTTC. This codes for CASTLGGEQYF.

As to this clone: Other DNA sequences from this sample encode an identical CDR3 as well. The J gene is TRBJ1-5, the V gene TRBV25-1; D gene ambiguous. Germline CDR1 is MGHDK and CDR2 is SYGVNS. Trimming stripped 3 bases from V and 4 bases from J, with 4 bases between. This CDR3 comprises 12 residues. The DNA of the CDR3 is TGTGCCAGCAGTGAGGGGAATCAGCCCCAGCATTTT. Residues: CASSEGNQPQHF.

The chain employs TRBV7-2 and TRBJ1-5; no definite D call. The germline V and J ends were trimmed by 4 bases and 10 bases, with 11 bases remaining between them. Germline values: CDR1 SGHTA, CDR2 FQGNSA. The CDR3 contains 12 residues. CDR3 residues: CASSSGGQPQHF. The DNA for the CDR3 is TGTGCCAGCAGCTCCGGCGGTCAACCCCAGCATTTT.

About this clone: This same CDR3 is encoded by further DNA sequences in the sample. The CDR3 DNA is TGTGCCTGGAGTCTGACCGGGGAGCTGTTTTTT. The encoded protein is CAWSLTGELFF. The chain uses TRBV30 and TRBJ2-2; no reliable D call. The V and J ends lost 2 bases and 5 bases respectively, with 3 bases between them. Germline V gene data show CDR1 as GTSNPN and CDR2 as SVGIG (reference sequence). The CDR3 is 11 amino acids.

The J gene is TRBJ2-3, the V gene TRBV29-1, with a weak D call TRBD2 (5 bases). Trimming removed 4 bases from V and 5 bases from J, with 10 bases in between. Germline V lookup: CDR1 SQVTM, CDR2 ANQGSEA. This CDR3 comprises 12 residues. The CDR3 here is CSVGVRGDTQYF. The DNA for the CDR3 is TGCAGCGTTGGCGTACGGGGAGATACGCAGTATTTT.

The chain has TRBV5-6 and TRBJ1-1; no definite D call. The germline V and J ends were trimmed by 1 base and 7 bases, with 5 bases remaining between them. The germline V gene encodes CDR1 SGHDT and CDR2 YYEEEE. The CDR3 length is 11 residues. The CDR3 DNA sequence: TGTGCCAGCAGCTTGCAGAATGAAGCTTTCTTT. It codes for CASSLQNEAFF.

The chain has TRBV12-5 and TRBJ2-7; 8 nucleotides line up with TRBD1. Trimming at V came to 7 bases and at J to 6 bases, leaving 5 bases not matched to a gene. The CDR3 totals 12 residues. Germline V gives CDR1 LGHNT, CDR2 FRNRAP. Here the CDR3 DNA reads TGTGCTAGTGCCCTAGGACAGGGCGAGCAGTACTTC. Amino acid sequence: CASALGQGEQYF.

The chain is built from TRBV29-1 and TRBJ1-1; the match to TRBD1 covers 7 bases. The V gene end was trimmed by 0 bases and the J gene end by 2 bases; junction bases not matched to a gene: 12. Per the germline V gene, CDR1 is SQVTM and CDR2 is ANQGSEA. This CDR3 spans 17 amino acids. The CDR3 DNA follows: TGCAGCGTTGAAGATCGCCTCTCTAGGGGGCTTAACACTGAAGCTTTCTTT. Amino acid sequence: CSVEDRLSRGLNTEAFF.

This clone has just a few counts. Other DNA sequences in this sample translate to the same CDR3. The chain combines TRBV29-1 with TRBJ2-7; D is unclear. Germline CDR1 and CDR2: SQVTM and ANQGSEA. Trimming removed 2 bases from V and 0 bases from J, with 8 bases in between. The CDR3 covers 13 residues. CDR3 amino acids: CSVEKGSSYEQYF. Here the CDR3 DNA reads TGCAGCGTTGAAAAGGGATCCTCCTACGAGCAGTACTTC.

The CDR3 DNA sequence: TGTGCCTGGACTTATGGCCTTACAGATACGCAGTATTTT. This encodes CAWTYGLTDTQYF. This chain connects TRBV30 to TRBJ2-3; no clear D gene. V shed 4 bases and J shed 3 bases, with 11 bases lying between them. Germline CDR1 is GTSNPN and CDR2 is SVGIG (reference sequence). CDR3 length: 13 residues.

This chain connects TRBV9 to TRBJ1-1; no firm D call. The V gene's germline CDR1 is SGDLS and CDR2 YYNGEE. The CDR3 contains 13 residues. Trimming left V 6 bases short and J 5 bases short, with 14 bases between. The CDR3 spells CASNEGGRTEAFF. In DNA, the CDR3 is TGTGCCAGCAACGAGGGAGGGCGGACTGAAGCTTTCTTT.

The chain employs TRBV9 and TRBJ2-6; 10 bases match TRBD2. The germline V gene encodes CDR1 SGDLS and CDR2 YYNGEE. The trim removed 0 bases at V and 0 bases at J, leaving 3 bases unmatched. CDR3 length: 18 amino acids. This CDR3 is CASSVASGGISGANVLTF. CDR3 sequence (DNA): TGTGCCAGCAGCGTAGCTAGCGGGGGAATCTCTGGGGCCAACGTCCTGACTTTC.

This clone was seen a few times. This rearrangement joins TRBV29-1 to TRBJ1-1; tentative D call: TRBD1 (5 bases). Germline V gives CDR1 SQVTM, CDR2 ANQGSEA. This CDR3 region has 16 residues. V dropped 0 bases and J dropped 0 bases, with 14 bases sitting between them. The CDR3 nucleotides are TGCAGCGTTGAAGATATCGGGGGAAGCATGAACACTGAAGCTTTCTTT. This codes for CSVEDIGGSMNTEAFF.

CDR3 DNA: TGTGCCAGCAGCTCGGACCGGGGGACGGTCTACGAGCAGTACTTC. Residues: CASSSDRGTVYEQYF. The rearrangement joins TRBV11-2 to TRBJ2-7; weak D call: TRBD2 (6 bases). The length of the CDR3 is 15 residues. V lost 4 bases and J 3 bases, leaving 16 bases between the germline ends. Germline loops: CDR1 SGHAT, CDR2 FQNNGV.

CDR3 amino acids: CALVLAAEQFF. The CDR3 region has the DNA TGTGCCCTAGTACTGGCAGCTGAGCAGTTCTTC. The rearrangement joins TRBV19 to TRBJ2-1; D gene uncertain. Germline CDR1 is LNHDA and CDR2 is SQIVND (reference sequence). V was shortened by 11 bases and J by 9 bases, with 14 bases between the two germline ends. This CDR3 spans 11 amino acids. The entire variable domain, with the rest obtained from reference TRBV19 and TRBJ2-1, is as follows: DGGITQSPKYLFRKEGQNVTLSCEQNLNHDAMYWYRQDPGQGLRLIYYSQIVNDFQKGDIAEGYSVSREKKESFPLTVTSAQKNPTAFYLCALVLAAEQFFGPGTRLTVL.

The rearrangement uses TRBV7-9 and TRBJ2-1; 7 nucleotides match TRBD1. Germline V gene sequence: CDR1 SEHNR, CDR2 FQNEAQ (reference sequence). Trimming cost V 2 bases and J 7 bases; bases outside gene matches: 8. The CDR3 length is 15 residues. The CDR3 region is CASSLRQGPENEQFF. The CDR3 bases are TGTGCCAGCAGCTTAAGACAGGGACCAGAGAATGAGCAGTTCTTC.

The chain couples TRBV19 to TRBJ2-1; tentatively, D is TRBD2 (5 bases). Trimming stripped 7 bases from V and 1 base from J, with 8 bases between. CDR1 and CDR2 from the germline V gene are LNHDA and SQIVND (reference sequence). This CDR3 has 13 amino acids. Written as DNA, the CDR3 is TGTGCCAGTACCACTAGTTCCTACAATGAGCAGTTCTTC. It codes for CASTTSSYNEQFF.

The chain uses TRBV7-9 and TRBJ2-3; D unresolved. CDR3 size: 13 residues. V shed 5 bases and J shed 0 bases, with 6 bases lying between them. Germline V CDR1 and CDR2: SEHNR, FQNEAQ (reference sequence). The DNA for the CDR3 is TGTGCCAGCAGCGCCGGGAGCACAGATACGCAGTATTTT. Translating gives CASSAGSTDTQYF. The full variable domain, rest sourced from reference TRBV7-9 and TRBJ2-3, is DTGVSQNPRHKITKRGQNVTFRCDPISEHNRLYWYRQTLGQGPEFLTYFQNEAQLEKSRLLSDRFSAERPKGSFSTLEIQRTEQGDSAMYLCASSAGSTDTQYFGPGTRLTVL.

The chain uses TRBV19 and TRBJ1-2; the D gene is possibly TRBD1 (5 bases). The V gene's germline CDR1 is LNHDA and CDR2 SQIVND (reference sequence). The CDR3 contains 15 residues. Trimming stripped 0 bases from V and 0 bases from J, with 8 bases between. For the CDR3, the DNA is TGTGCCAGTAGTATAGACGACAGAGCTAACTATGGCTACACCTTC. Amino acid sequence: CASSIDDRANYGYTF.

The chain joins TRBV19 to TRBJ1-4; D is perhaps TRBD1 (5 bases). CDR1 and CDR2 (germline): LNHDA, SQIVND (reference sequence). This CDR3 contains 13 residues. V dropped 6 bases and J dropped 12 bases, with 17 bases sitting between them. This CDR3 is CASSPPRVGELFF. For the CDR3, the DNA is TGTGCCAGTAGCCCGCCGCGAGTAGGGGAACTGTTTTTT.

This clone has more than one count but fewer than ten. The chain joins TRBV4-1 to TRBJ2-1; D not certain. V lost 0 bases to trimming and J lost 4 bases, with 13 bases between them. The CDR3 loop spans 16 amino acids. In germline, CDR1 is MGHRA, CDR2 YSYEKL. Here the CDR3 reads CASSQDVNPKYNEQFF. CDR3 nucleotide sequence: TGCGCCAGCAGCCAAGATGTCAACCCAAAGTACAATGAGCAGTTCTTC.

The gene calls are TRBV7-2 and TRBJ2-3; 9 bases are shared with TRBD1. This CDR3 contains 15 residues. Trimming removed 5 bases from V and 3 bases from J; junction bases left unmatched: 6. Germline V CDR1 and CDR2: SGHTA, FQGNSA. The CDR3 reads CASSQNRGRTDTQYF. The DNA of the CDR3 is TGTGCCAGCAGCCAAAACAGGGGGCGGACAGATACGCAGTATTTT. Based on the CDR3 plus reference TRBV7-2 and TRBJ2-3, the full variable domain is GAGVSQSPSNKVTEKGKDVELRCDPISGHTALYWYRQSLGQGLEFLIYFQGNSAPDKSGLPSDRFSAERTGGSVSTLTIQRTQQEDSAVYLCASSQNRGRTDTQYFGPGTRLTVL.